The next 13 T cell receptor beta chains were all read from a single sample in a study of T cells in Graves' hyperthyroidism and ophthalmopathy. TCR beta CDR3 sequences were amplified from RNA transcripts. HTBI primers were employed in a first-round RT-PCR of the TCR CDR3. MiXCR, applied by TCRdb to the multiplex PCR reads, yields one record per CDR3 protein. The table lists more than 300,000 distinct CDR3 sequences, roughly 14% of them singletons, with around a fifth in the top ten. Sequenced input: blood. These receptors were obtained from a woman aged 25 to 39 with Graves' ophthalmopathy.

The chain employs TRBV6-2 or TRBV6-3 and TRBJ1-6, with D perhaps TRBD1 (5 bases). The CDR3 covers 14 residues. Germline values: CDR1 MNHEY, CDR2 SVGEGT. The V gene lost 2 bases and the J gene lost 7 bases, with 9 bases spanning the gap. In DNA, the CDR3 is TGTGCCAGCAGTTACGGGCAGGGAAATTCACCCCTCCACTTT. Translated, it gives CASSYGQGNSPLHF.

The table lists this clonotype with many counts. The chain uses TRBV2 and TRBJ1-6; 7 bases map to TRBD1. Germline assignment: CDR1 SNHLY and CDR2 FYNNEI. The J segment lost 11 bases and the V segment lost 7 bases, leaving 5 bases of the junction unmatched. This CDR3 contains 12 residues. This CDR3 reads CASKQQGTPLHF. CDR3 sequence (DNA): TGTGCCAGCAAACAACAGGGGACACCCCTCCACTTT.

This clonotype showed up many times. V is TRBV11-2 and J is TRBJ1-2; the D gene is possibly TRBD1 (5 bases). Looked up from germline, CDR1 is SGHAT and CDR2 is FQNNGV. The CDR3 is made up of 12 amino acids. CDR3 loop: CASPSGTHGYTF. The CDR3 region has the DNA TGTGCTAGCCCTTCCGGGACGCATGGCTACACCTTC. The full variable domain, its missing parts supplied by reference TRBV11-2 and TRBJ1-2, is EAGVAQSPRYKIIEKRQSVAFWCNPISGHATLYWYQQILGQGPKLLIQFQNNGVVDDSQLPKDRFSAERLKGVDSTLKIQPAKLEDSAVYLCASPSGTHGYTFGSGTRLTVV.

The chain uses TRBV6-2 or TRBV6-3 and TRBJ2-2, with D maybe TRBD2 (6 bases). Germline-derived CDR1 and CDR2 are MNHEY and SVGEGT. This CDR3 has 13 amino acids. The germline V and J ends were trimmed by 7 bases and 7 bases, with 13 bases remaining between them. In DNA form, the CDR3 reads TGTGCCAGCACCCTTCACGGGGGCGGGGAGCTGTTTTTT. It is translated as CASTLHGGGELFF.

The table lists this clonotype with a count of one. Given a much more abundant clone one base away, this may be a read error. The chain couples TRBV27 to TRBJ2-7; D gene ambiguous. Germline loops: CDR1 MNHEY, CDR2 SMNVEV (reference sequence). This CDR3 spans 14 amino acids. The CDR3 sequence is CAGSLSRITYEQYF. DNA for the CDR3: TGTGCCGGCAGTTTATCGAGGATTACCTACGAGCAGTACTTC.

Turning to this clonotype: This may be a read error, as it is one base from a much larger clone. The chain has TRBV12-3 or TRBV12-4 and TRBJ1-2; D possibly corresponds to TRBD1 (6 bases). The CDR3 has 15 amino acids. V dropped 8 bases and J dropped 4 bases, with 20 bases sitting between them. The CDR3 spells CASSIPGQRLYGYTF. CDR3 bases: TGTGCCAGCTCTATTCCGGGACAACGACTCTATGGCTACACCTTC.

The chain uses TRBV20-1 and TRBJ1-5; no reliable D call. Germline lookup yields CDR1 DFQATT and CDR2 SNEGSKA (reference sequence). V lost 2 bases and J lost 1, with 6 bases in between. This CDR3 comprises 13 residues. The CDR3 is CSARRVSNQPQHF. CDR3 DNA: TGCAGTGCTAGAAGGGTAAGCAATCAGCCCCAGCATTTT.

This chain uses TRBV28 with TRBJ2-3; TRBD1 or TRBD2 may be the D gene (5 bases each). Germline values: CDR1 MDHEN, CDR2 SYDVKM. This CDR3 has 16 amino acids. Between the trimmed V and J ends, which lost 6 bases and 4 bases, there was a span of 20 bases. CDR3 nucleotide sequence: TGTGCCAGCAGCGTGTCGGGGCAGGGCCGCGCAGATACGCAGTATTTT. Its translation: CASSVSGQGRADTQYF.

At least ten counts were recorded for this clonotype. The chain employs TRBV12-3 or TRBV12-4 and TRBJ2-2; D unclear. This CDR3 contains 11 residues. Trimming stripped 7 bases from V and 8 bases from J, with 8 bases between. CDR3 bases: TGTGCCAGCATCTACTGGGGGGAGCTGTTTTTT. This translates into CASIYWGELFF.

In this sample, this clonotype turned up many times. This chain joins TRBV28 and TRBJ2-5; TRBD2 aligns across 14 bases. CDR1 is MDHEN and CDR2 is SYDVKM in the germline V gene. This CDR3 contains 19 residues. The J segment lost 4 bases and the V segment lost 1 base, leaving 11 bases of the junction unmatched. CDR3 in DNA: TGTGCCAGCAGTTTATTCTCGTCTTCGACTAGCGGGAGGGGAGAGACCCAGTACTTC. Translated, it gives CASSLFSSSTSGRGETQYF.

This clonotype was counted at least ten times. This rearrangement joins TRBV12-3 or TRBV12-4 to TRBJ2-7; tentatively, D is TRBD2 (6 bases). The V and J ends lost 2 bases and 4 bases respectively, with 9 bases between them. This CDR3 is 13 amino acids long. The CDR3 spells CASSLTSWYEQYF. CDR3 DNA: TGTGCCAGCAGTTTAACTAGCTGGTACGAGCAGTACTTC.

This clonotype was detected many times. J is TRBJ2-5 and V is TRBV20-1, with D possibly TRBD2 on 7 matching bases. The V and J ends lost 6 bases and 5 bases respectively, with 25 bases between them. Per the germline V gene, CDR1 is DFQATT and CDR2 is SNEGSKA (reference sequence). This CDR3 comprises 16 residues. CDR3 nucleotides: TGCAGTGCCGCGCCGGGGGGCGGGGGATTTAGGGAGACCCAGTACTTC. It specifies CSAAPGGGGFRETQYF.

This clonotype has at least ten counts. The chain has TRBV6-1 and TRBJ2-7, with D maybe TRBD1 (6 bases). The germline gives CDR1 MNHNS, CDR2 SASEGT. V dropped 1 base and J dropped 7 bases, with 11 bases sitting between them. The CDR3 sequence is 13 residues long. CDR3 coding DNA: TGTGCCAGCAGTGAAGTGGGGGCGTGGGAGCAGTACTTC. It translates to CASSEVGAWEQYF.